The 21 T cell receptor beta chains given below trace back to one sample, sequenced in a study of blood T cell repertoires in COVID-19. The method was immunoSEQ multiplex PCR; TCRdb's version includes in-frame clones alone and lacks a portion of them. The sample holds a few hundred thousand clones, about 90% seen once. Sequencing was done on a sample of PBMCs or T cells enriched from blood (not recorded which). Receptors were obtained from a man aged 40-50 years in a cohort exposed to, infected with or recovered from COVID-19 (not recorded which).

V is TRBV29-1 and J is TRBJ2-5, with 8 bases lining up with TRBD1. V lost 4 bases and J lost 2; bases outside the gene matches: 9. The germline V gene encodes CDR1 SQVTM and CDR2 ANQGSEA. This CDR3 is 15 amino acids long. The CDR3 DNA reads TGCAGCGTTGTTTTTCAACAGGGGGGTCAAGAGACCCAGTACTTC. It yields the protein CSVVFQQGGQETQYF. Using reference TRBV29-1 and TRBJ2-5 for the parts outside the CDR3, the full variable domain is SAVISQKPSRDICQRGTSLTIQCQVDSQVTMMFWYRQQPGQSLTLIATANQGSEATYESGFVIDKFPISRPNLTFSTLTVSNMSPEDSSIYLCSVVFQQGGQETQYFGPGTRLLVL.

The gene calls are TRBV20-1 and TRBJ2-7; D might be TRBD2 (5 bases). There are 11 residues in the CDR3. The germline V and J ends were trimmed by 1 base and 7 bases, with 8 bases remaining between them. CDR1 and CDR2 from the germline V gene are DFQATT and SNEGSKA (reference sequence). The CDR3, as DNA: TGCAGTGCTAGAGCGAGGGTTGAGCAGTACTTC. This translates into CSARARVEQYF.

In this sample, this clone turned up once. The chain is built from TRBV7-9 and TRBJ1-3; D gene uncertain. The germline V gene encodes CDR1 SEHNR and CDR2 FQNEAQ (reference sequence). The CDR3 is made up of 15 amino acids. Trimming pared 3 bases from V and 4 bases from J, leaving 13 bases between. Written as DNA, the CDR3 is TGTGCCAGCAGCTTTACCGGTGTTAGCGGAAACACCATATATTTT. Translating gives CASSFTGVSGNTIYF. Filled out from reference TRBV7-9 and TRBJ1-3, the complete variable domain reads DTGVSQNPRHKITKRGQNVTFRCDPISEHNRLYWYRQTLGQGPEFLTYFQNEAQLEKSRLLSDRFSAERPKGSFSTLEIQRTEQGDSAMYLCASSFTGVSGNTIYFGEGSWLTVV.

The chain is built from TRBV24-1 and TRBJ1-4, with TRBD1 matching over 8 bases. The CDR3 spans 15 residues. V lost 2 bases to trimming and J lost 5 bases; unmatched junction nucleotides: 3. Germline CDR1 and CDR2: KGHDR and SFDVKD. CDR3 in amino acids: CATSDSQGGNEKLFF. The CDR3 bases are TGTGCCACCAGTGATTCACAGGGGGGGAATGAAAAACTGTTTTTT.

The V and J genes are TRBV24-1 and TRBJ1-2, with D possibly TRBD1 on 5 matching bases. This CDR3 contains 13 residues. V lost 2 bases, J lost 2 bases, and 5 bases lay in between. Germline CDR1 and CDR2: KGHDR and SFDVKD. The CDR3 DNA reads as TGTGCCACCAGTGATTCAGGGAACTATGGCTACACCTTC. Translated, it gives CATSDSGNYGYTF.

J is TRBJ1-2 and V is TRBV7-9, with D perhaps TRBD1 (5 bases). The CDR3 extends over 13 amino acids. Trimming left V 6 bases short and J 6 bases short, with 14 bases between. In germline, CDR1 is SEHNR, CDR2 FQNEAQ (reference sequence). CDR3 nucleotides: TGTGCCAGCAGGCTCCAGGGTGGCCATGGCTACACCTTC. This sequence encodes CASRLQGGHGYTF.

The rearrangement uses TRBV5-8 and TRBJ1-6; TRBD1 matches 10 bases. Trimming removed 4 bases from V and 10 bases from J; junction bases left unmatched: 5. CDR3 length: 14 residues. Germline loops: CDR1 SGHTS, CDR2 YDEGEE. The CDR3 DNA is TGTGCCAGCAGCCCGGGACAGGGGACATCACCCCTCCACTTT. It encodes CASSPGQGTSPLHF.

The chain employs TRBV7-9 and TRBJ2-7; 12 positions agree with TRBD2. CDR3 size: 15 residues. With V trimmed by 4 bases and J by 7 bases, 8 bases remained unmatched. Germline CDR1 and CDR2: SEHNR and FQNEAQ (reference sequence). CDR3 coding DNA: TGTGCCAGCAGCTCGACTAGCGGGAGATCTAGTGAGCAGTACTTC. Residues: CASSSTSGRSSEQYF.

This clone was observed a single time. The rearrangement joins TRBV7-9 to TRBJ2-7; 9 bases line up with TRBD2. Germline V gene lookup returns CDR1 SEHNR and CDR2 FQNEAQ (reference sequence). This CDR3 has 16 residues. Trimming took 2 bases from V and 5 from J; bases not matched to a gene: 10. CDR3 protein: CASSLFQGLAVHEQYF. The CDR3 DNA reads as TGTGCCAGCAGCTTATTTCAGGGACTAGCAGTTCACGAGCAGTACTTC.

A remark on this clone: The sample contains more than one DNA sequence encoding this CDR3. The chain joins TRBV2 to TRBJ1-5; D remains unclear. The V and J ends lost 0 bases and 0 bases respectively, with 3 bases between them. The CDR3 length is 14 residues. From germline, CDR1 is SNHLY and CDR2 FYNNEI. The CDR3: CASSEAYSNQPQHF. The CDR3 coding sequence is TGTGCCAGCAGTGAAGCTTATAGCAATCAGCCCCAGCATTTT. The full variable domain, its missing parts supplied by reference TRBV2 and TRBJ1-5, is EPEVTQTPSHQVTQMGQEVILRCVPISNHLYFYWYRQILGQKVEFLVSFYNNEISEKSEIFDDQFSVERPDGSNFTLKIRSTKLEDSAMYFCASSEAYSNQPQHFGDGTRLSIL.

This sequence joins TRBV7-8 and TRBJ2-1; 12 nucleotides line up with TRBD2. The CDR3 sequence is 18 residues long. Germline V gene data show CDR1 as SGHVS and CDR2 as FQNEAQ. V was pared by 5 bases and J by 6 bases, with 14 bases of the junction left unmatched. CDR3 coding DNA: TGTGCCAGCAGCCCCATCCCCCGGCTAGCGGGAGGGCGCAATGAGCAGTTCTTC. Its translation is CASSPIPRLAGGRNEQFF.

This clone showed up just once. J is TRBJ2-6 and V is TRBV5-5, with a weak D call TRBD2 (5 bases). The CDR3 runs 15 residues. Per germline, CDR1 SGHKS and CDR2 YYEKEE (reference sequence). Trimming took off 4 bases at V and 0 bases at J, with 8 bases between the two ends. CDR3 in amino acids: CASSLGGSGANVLTF. The CDR3 region has the DNA TGTGCCAGCAGCCTAGGAGGCTCTGGGGCCAACGTCCTGACTTTC.

J is TRBJ2-7 and V is TRBV7-8; 10 bases fit TRBD1. Germline V gene lookup returns CDR1 SGHVS and CDR2 FQNEAQ. CDR3 size: 13 residues. V gave up 5 bases and J gave up 6 bases; unmatched junction bases: 4. The CDR3 coding sequence is TGTGCCAGCAGCCATGGGACAGGGGTCGAGCAGTACTTC. Its translation is CASSHGTGVEQYF.

This chain joins TRBV5-1 and TRBJ1-6; TRBD1 matches 8 bases. This CDR3 is 13 amino acids long. V dropped 9 bases and J dropped 7; count of bases not matched to a gene: 6. The germline V gene encodes CDR1 SGHRS and CDR2 YFSETQ. In nucleotides, the CDR3 is TGCGCCACCGCGACAGGGGTGAATTCACCCCTCCACTTT. Protein product: CATATGVNSPLHF.

In DNA, the CDR3 is TGTGCCAGCAGCTTAGTCAGACTAGCGGGAGGGATGTCAGATACGCAGTATTTT. Its translation is CASSLVRLAGGMSDTQYF. The chain employs TRBV7-2 and TRBJ2-3; 14 bases line up with TRBD2. The CDR3 totals 18 residues. J lost 4 bases, V lost 1 base, and 7 bases had no gene match. CDR1 is SGHTA and CDR2 is FQGNSA in the germline V gene.

The chain couples TRBV6-5 to TRBJ2-7; TRBD1 matches 9 bases. The CDR3 runs 16 residues. The trim removed 2 bases at V and 4 bases at J, leaving 9 bases unmatched. Germline values: CDR1 MNHEY, CDR2 SVGAGI. CDR3 sequence reads: CASSYQGQGGFYEQYF. The CDR3 DNA reads as TGTGCCAGCAGTTACCAGGGACAGGGAGGTTTTTACGAGCAGTACTTC.

This clone was picked up a small number of times. The rearrangement links TRBV27 to TRBJ1-4; possible D gene TRBD1, 5 bases. CDR1 is MNHEY, CDR2 SMNVEV, per germline (reference sequence). V was trimmed by 6 bases and J by 0 bases, leaving 8 bases between them. The CDR3 spans 14 residues. The CDR3 DNA sequence: TGTGCCAGCAGAAGACAGACAACTAATGAAAAACTGTTTTTT. Translation gives CASRRQTTNEKLFF.

This chain links TRBV27 with TRBJ1-5, with unresolved D. CDR3 length: 12 amino acids. V was shortened by 6 bases and J by 9 bases, with 12 bases between the two germline ends. Germline V lookup: CDR1 MNHEY, CDR2 SMNVEV (reference sequence). The CDR3 sequence is CASRRGVGPQHF. In nucleotides, the CDR3 is TGTGCCAGCAGGCGGGGAGTAGGGCCCCAGCATTTT.

The rearrangement uses TRBV11-1 and TRBJ2-3; 8 nucleotides agree with TRBD1. After removal of 5 bases from V and 8 bases from J, the junction contained 9 bases not matched to a gene. CDR3 length equals 14 residues. Germline CDR1 reads SGHAT; CDR2 reads FQDESV (reference sequence). Here the CDR3 DNA reads TGTGCCAGCAGCAAGACAGGGGCGATCGGTACGCAGTATTTT. Its translation is CASSKTGAIGTQYF.

The chain carries TRBV3-1 (or the pseudogene TRBV3-2) and TRBJ2-1, with TRBD2 matching over 10 bases. There are 18 residues in the CDR3. From germline, CDR1 is LGHDT and CDR2 YNNKEL (reference sequence). Trimming at V came to 0 bases and at J to 6 bases, leaving 11 bases not matched to a gene. CDR3 DNA: TGTGCCAGCAGCCAAGACCTCGGACTAGCGGTAGTGGGCAATGAGCAGTTCTTC. The encoded protein is CASSQDLGLAVVGNEQFF.

This clone has a handful of counts. The chain combines TRBV7-8 with TRBJ1-5; the match to TRBD1 covers 9 bases. With 5 bases clipped from V and 3 bases from J, the junction kept 5 bases outside the gene matches. CDR1 is SGHVS and CDR2 is FQNEAQ in the germline V gene. This CDR3 region has 15 residues. CDR3 protein: CASSRDRGSNQPQHF. In DNA form, the CDR3 reads TGTGCCAGCAGCCGAGACAGGGGGTCCAATCAGCCCCAGCATTTT.